These 26 T cell receptor beta chains originate from one sample sequenced in a study of PD-1 blockade in mismatch repair-deficient tumors. Produced via immunoSEQ multiplex PCR; TCRdb's table is partial and in-frame only. Among about 120,000 clones listed, roughly 86% were seen once. The source material was peripheral blood, sampled 72 weeks after starting pembrolizumab. These receptors were obtained from an adult with mismatch repair-deficient cancer.

The chain recombines TRBV27 with TRBJ2-3; 7 nucleotides agree with TRBD2. The ends lost 3 bases at V and 0 bases at J; junction bases unmatched: 3. This CDR3 has 15 amino acids. CDR1 and CDR2 (germline): MNHEY, SMNVEV (reference sequence). In DNA form, the CDR3 reads TGTGCCAGCAGTTTCCTAGCGGTCAGCACAGATACGCAGTATTTT. Protein sequence: CASSFLAVSTDTQYF.

The chain uses TRBV7-8 and TRBJ1-5; 7 positions agree with TRBD1. Germline loops: CDR1 SGHVS, CDR2 FQNEAQ. V was clipped by 1 base and J by 4 bases; unmatched bases: 1. The CDR3 totals 14 residues. The CDR3 DNA is TGTGCCAGCAGCTTAGGGGACAGTAATCAGCCCCAGCATTTT. This translates into CASSLGDSNQPQHF.

The chain joins TRBV6-5 to TRBJ2-6; D is tentatively TRBD1 or TRBD2 (5 bases each). The CDR3 extends over 14 amino acids. CDR1 and CDR2 (germline): MNHEY, SVGAGI. The V gene lost 4 bases and the J gene lost 4 bases, with 8 bases spanning the gap. CDR3 sequence reads: CASSWGYGANVLTF. The CDR3 DNA reads TGTGCCAGCAGTTGGGGGTACGGGGCCAACGTCCTGACTTTC.

This clone appeared a few times. V is TRBV23-1 and J is TRBJ2-1; D remains unclear. TRBV23-1 is assigned to the ORF class and has an uncertain function. Trimming shortened V by 0 bases and J by 8 bases, and 2 bases separated the two germline ends. This CDR3 is 11 amino acids long. The CDR3 region is CASSQSYEQFF. The CDR3 bases are TGCGCCAGCAGTCAATCATATGAGCAGTTCTTC.

This clone was seen a single time. This chain uses TRBV5-6 with TRBJ1-1, with TRBD1 as a possible D gene (5 bases). CDR3 length equals 16 residues. Trimming pared 0 bases from V and 0 bases from J, leaving 12 bases between. CDR1 and CDR2 (germline): SGHDT, YYEEEE. The CDR3 DNA sequence: TGTGCCAGCAGCTTGGCCAGGTCAGGGATGAACACTGAAGCTTTCTTT. This translates into CASSLARSGMNTEAFF.

The J gene is TRBJ2-1, the V gene TRBV19; 13 bases are shared with TRBD2. The CDR3 spans 17 residues. Germline V gene data show CDR1 as LNHDA and CDR2 as SQIVND (reference sequence). After removal of 3 bases from V and 10 bases from J, the junction contained 12 bases not matched to a gene. Written as DNA, the CDR3 is TGTGCCAGTAGTATCCAACCGGGACTAGCGGGGTGGAGCGAGCAGTTCTTC. Translated, it gives CASSIQPGLAGWSEQFF.

V is TRBV9 and J is TRBJ2-5; either TRBD1 or TRBD2 may fit D (5 bases each). Deletions cut 2 bases from V and 5 bases from J, with 16 bases between. The CDR3 has 15 residues. Germline CDR1 reads SGDLS; CDR2 reads YYNGEE. CDR3 sequence: CASSVTMGVSETQYF. The CDR3 region has the DNA TGTGCCAGCAGCGTGACGATGGGGGTCTCGGAGACCCAGTACTTC.

This clone was observed a few times. The chain couples TRBV13 to TRBJ2-1, with 7 nucleotides matching TRBD1. Germline V gene data show CDR1 as PRHDT and CDR2 as FYEKMQ (reference sequence). J gave up 1 base and V 3 bases, and 15 bases lay outside the gene matches. There are 19 residues in the CDR3. The CDR3 loop is CASSFPGTELTLSYNEQFF. In DNA form, the CDR3 reads TGTGCCAGCAGCTTCCCCGGGACAGAGCTCACATTATCCTACAATGAGCAGTTCTTC.

The V call is TRBV10-2, the J call TRBJ1-1; D remains ambiguous. V was pared by 0 bases and J by 1 base, with 9 bases between. Germline CDR1 WSHSY, CDR2 SAAADI. CDR3 length: 15 residues. The CDR3 spells CASSESKTSNTEAFF. The CDR3 DNA is TGCGCCAGCAGTGAGTCGAAAACGTCGAACACTGAAGCTTTCTTT.

The chain employs TRBV27 and TRBJ2-7, with 8 nucleotides matching TRBD1. Germline values: CDR1 MNHEY, CDR2 SMNVEV (reference sequence). The V segment lost 4 bases and the J segment 2 bases; nucleotides outside the gene matches: 7. The CDR3 has 15 amino acids. The CDR3 loop is CASSYGTGLAYEQYF. The DNA of the CDR3 is TGTGCCAGCAGTTACGGGACAGGTCTGGCCTACGAGCAGTACTTC.

This clone was seen a single time. The chain employs TRBV4-1 and TRBJ2-5, with 7 nucleotides matching TRBD2. TRBJ2-7 explains the end of the DNA better; the J call may be wrong. Germline assignment: CDR1 MGHRA and CDR2 YSYEKL. CDR3 length equals 17 residues. CDR3 DNA sequence: TGCGCCAGCAGCCAAGATTATGGCGGGAGAAGTACCTACGAGCAGTACTTC. It translates to CASSQDYGGRSTYEQYF.

The V call is TRBV28, the J call TRBJ2-7, with TRBD2 identical over 11 bases. J lost 0 bases, V lost 9 bases, and 19 bases had no gene match. Germline V gene data show CDR1 as MDHEN and CDR2 as SYDVKM. The CDR3 runs 19 residues. The CDR3 reads CASSTFRRGTSGISYEQYF. The CDR3 coding sequence is TGTGCCAGTTCAACCTTCCGGCGCGGGACTAGCGGAATCTCCTACGAGCAGTACTTC.

The chain uses TRBV9 and TRBJ2-2; TRBD2 aligns across 11 bases. Germline V gives CDR1 SGDLS, CDR2 YYNGEE. The CDR3 covers 17 residues. V trimming: 4 bases; J trimming: 1 base; junction bases outside the gene matches: 6. The CDR3 DNA reads TGTGCCAGCAGCTCCTCGGGACTAGCGGTGAACACCGGGGAGCTGTTTTTT. Protein: CASSSSGLAVNTGELFF.

The V gene is TRBV7-9, the J gene TRBJ1-1; D gene unclear. V was cut by 2 bases and J by 6 bases, with 10 bases left in between. Germline values: CDR1 SEHNR, CDR2 FQNEAQ (reference sequence). The length of the CDR3 is 13 residues. CDR3: CASSLLGPSEAFF. As DNA, the CDR3 is TGTGCCAGCAGCTTATTGGGTCCTTCTGAAGCTTTCTTT.

As DNA, the CDR3 is TGTGCCAGCAGTTCCGTTATGGTGGGAGAATATCAATGGGAGCAGTTCTTC. Protein product: CASSSVMVGEYQWEQFF. This sequence joins TRBV28 and TRBJ2-1, with D perhaps TRBD2 (5 bases). CDR3 length: 17 amino acids. Germline-derived CDR1 and CDR2 are MDHEN and SYDVKM. The ends were cut back, 4 bases at V and 10 bases at J, with 26 bases in the middle.

The chain combines TRBV29-1 with TRBJ2-2; 9 bases line up with TRBD2. Germline CDR1 is SQVTM and CDR2 is ANQGSEA. J lost 4 bases, V lost 4 bases, and 4 bases had no gene match. The CDR3 is 14 residues long. In nucleotides, the CDR3 is TGCAGCGTTGGGGGGACTAGCAGCACCGGGGAGCTGTTTTTT. Its protein product is CSVGGTSSTGELFF.

This clone was seen repeatedly, ten times or more. The chain employs TRBV27 and TRBJ2-3; perhaps D is TRBD1 or TRBD2 (5 bases each). The germline CDR1 and CDR2 sequences are MNHEY and SMNVEV (reference sequence). The V end lost 4 bases, the J end lost 4 bases, and 9 bases lay between the germline ends. There are 13 residues in the CDR3. The CDR3 DNA follows: TGTGCCAGCAGTTCCCTGGGGGCAGATACGCAGTATTTT. Amino acid sequence: CASSSLGADTQYF.

The V call is TRBV27, the J call TRBJ1-2; 9 bases match TRBD1. The CDR3 contains 13 residues. CDR1 is MNHEY and CDR2 is SMNVEV in the germline V gene (reference sequence). Unmatched junction bases numbered 6, after V lost 7 bases and J lost 6 bases. CDR3 in DNA: TGTGCCAGCAAACGGGACAGGGCTAATGGCTACACCTTC. Its translation: CASKRDRANGYTF.

The genes are TRBV5-6 and TRBJ2-7; D unclear. Trimming took 3 bases from V and 2 from J, leaving 9 bases between them. Germline V gene lookup returns CDR1 SGHDT and CDR2 YYEEEE. CDR3 length: 13 residues. As DNA, the CDR3 is TGTGCCAGCAGCTACGGGCCCGCCTACGAGCAGTACTTC. Amino acids: CASSYGPAYEQYF.

The rearrangement uses TRBV7-9 and TRBJ1-5; 9 bases are shared with TRBD1. The CDR3 consists of 16 residues. Trimming cost V 2 bases and J 3 bases; bases outside gene matches: 5. Germline lookup yields CDR1 SEHNR and CDR2 FQNEAQ (reference sequence). The CDR3, as DNA: TGTGCCAGCAGCTTAACCGGGACAGGGATCAATCAGCCCCAGCATTTT. Amino acids: CASSLTGTGINQPQHF.

In its sample, this clone was seen once. V usage is TRBV5-8 and J usage is TRBJ2-1; unclear D gene. Per germline, CDR1 SGHTS and CDR2 YDEGEE. V was cut by 0 bases and J by 8 bases, with 6 bases left in between. The CDR3 is made up of 12 amino acids. CDR3 nucleotide sequence: TGTGCCAGCAGCTTGGGGGCTGATGAGCAGTTCTTC. It yields the protein CASSLGADEQFF. The whole variable domain, filled in from reference TRBV5-8 and TRBJ2-1, reads EAGVTQSPTHLIKTRGQQATLRCSPISGHTSVYWYQQALGLGLQFLLWYDEGEERNRGNFPPRFSGRQFPNYSSELNVNALELEDSALYLCASSLGADEQFFGPGTRLTVL.

This rearrangement joins TRBV10-1 to TRBJ1-5; 9 bases are a match to TRBD1. This CDR3 has 17 amino acids. CDR1 is WNHNN and CDR2 is SYGVQD in the germline V gene (reference sequence). Trimming cost V 2 bases and J 3 bases; bases outside gene matches: 8. The CDR3 sequence: CASSERRGTGLNQPQHF. Written as DNA, the CDR3 is TGCGCCAGCAGTGAGAGAAGGGGGACAGGGCTCAATCAGCCCCAGCATTTT.

The chain uses TRBV6-6 and TRBJ2-5; 7 positions agree with TRBD1. Germline V CDR1 and CDR2: MNHNY, SVGAGI (reference sequence). The CDR3 spans 15 residues. Unmatched junction bases numbered 12, after V lost 6 bases and J lost 5 bases. CDR3 in amino acids: CASRLNRGGEETQYF. DNA of the CDR3: TGTGCCAGCAGATTAAACAGGGGTGGGGAGGAGACCCAGTACTTC.

CDR3 in DNA: TGTGCCAGCAGCTTAGTAGGACAGGGGGTGGGTGAGCAGTACTTC. Residues: CASSLVGQGVGEQYF. V and J are TRBV7-2 and TRBJ2-7; 10 bases match TRBD1. Germline CDR1 reads SGHTA; CDR2 reads FQGNSA. J lost 7 bases, V lost 1 base, and 7 bases had no gene match. This CDR3 is 15 amino acids long.

This clone was seen just once. The genes are TRBV28 and TRBJ2-7; D perhaps matches TRBD2 (6 bases). V shed 2 bases and J shed 6 bases, with 14 bases lying between them. Per germline, CDR1 MDHEN and CDR2 SYDVKM. This CDR3 spans 14 amino acids. DNA for the CDR3: TGTGCCAGCAGTTTAGGGGAGGAACTGGGCGAGCAGTACTTC. This translates into CASSLGEELGEQYF.

The table lists this clone with a count of one. Other DNA sequences of this sample code for an identical CDR3. The CDR3 spells CAWSDPRQPFEAFF. The CDR3 nucleotides are TGTGCCTGGAGTGACCCTAGACAGCCCTTTGAAGCTTTCTTT. The chain employs TRBV30 and TRBJ1-1, with a tentative D call TRBD1 (5 bases). Trimming left V 1 base short and J 7 bases short, with 16 bases between. Germline values: CDR1 GTSNPN, CDR2 SVGIG (reference sequence). The CDR3 contains 14 residues.